This TCR beta chain comes out of a study of cytomegalovirus exposure and HLA in healthy donors. Notes on the study in general: Presence/absence analyses assumed roughly uniform sequencing depth across donors. As a later analysis showed, several of the most significant clusters appeared to be linked to common viral pathogens.

The V gene lost 2 bases and the J gene lost 4 bases, with 9 bases spanning the gap. This CDR3 is built from 14 residues. Germline assignment: CDR1 SGHTA and CDR2 FQGNSA. The primer mix had 60 Vbeta and 13 Jbeta primers. The data were produced by immunoSEQ multiplex PCR, yet TCRdb's version contains in-frame clones alone and is incomplete. The sample contains about 67,000 clones, about 70% of which appear only once. As regards this clone: Antigen unknown.

This rearrangement joins TRBV7-2 to TRBJ2-1; possibly TRBD1 for D (6 bases). The receptor was derived from a woman in her twenties or thirties in good health and CMV-seronegative. Sequencing was done on a sample of PBMCs. CDR3 amino acids: CASSLIQGYNEQFF. The CDR3 coding sequence is TGTGCCAGCAGCTTAATTCAGGGGTACAATGAGCAGTTCTTC.